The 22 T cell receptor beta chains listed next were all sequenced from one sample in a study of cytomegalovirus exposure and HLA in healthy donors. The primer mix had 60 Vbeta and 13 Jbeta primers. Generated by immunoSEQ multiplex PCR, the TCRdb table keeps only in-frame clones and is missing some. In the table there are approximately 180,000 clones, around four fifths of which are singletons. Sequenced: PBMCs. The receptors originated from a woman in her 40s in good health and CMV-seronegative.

The DNA for the CDR3 is TGCAGCGTTGAAGGAAGGGCAGGGCTCGGCGAGCAGTACTTC. Amino acids: CSVEGRAGLGEQYF. The chain has TRBV29-1 and TRBJ2-7, with D tentatively TRBD1 (5 bases). This CDR3 contains 14 residues. Trimming shortened V by 1 base and J by 6 bases, and 16 bases separated the two germline ends. From germline, CDR1 is SQVTM and CDR2 ANQGSEA.

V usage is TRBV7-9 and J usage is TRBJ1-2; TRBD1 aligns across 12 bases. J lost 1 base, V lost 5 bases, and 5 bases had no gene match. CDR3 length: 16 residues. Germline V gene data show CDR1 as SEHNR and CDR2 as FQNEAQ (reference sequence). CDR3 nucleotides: TGTGCCAGCAGCCCAGGGACAGGGGGCCTTAACTATGGCTACACCTTC. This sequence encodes CASSPGTGGLNYGYTF. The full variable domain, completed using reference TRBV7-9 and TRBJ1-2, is DTGVSQNPRHKITKRGQNVTFRCDPISEHNRLYWYRQTLGQGPEFLTYFQNEAQLEKSRLLSDRFSAERPKGSFSTLEIQRTEQGDSAMYLCASSPGTGGLNYGYTFGSGTRLTVV.

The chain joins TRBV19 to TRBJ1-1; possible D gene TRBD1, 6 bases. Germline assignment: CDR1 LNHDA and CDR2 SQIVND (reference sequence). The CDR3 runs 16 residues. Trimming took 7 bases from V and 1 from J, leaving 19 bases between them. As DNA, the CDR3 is TGTGCCAGTACCCCGGGGGGCCTTCTCTCGAACACTGAAGCTTTCTTT. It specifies CASTPGGLLSNTEAFF. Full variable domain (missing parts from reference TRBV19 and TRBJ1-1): DGGITQSPKYLFRKEGQNVTLSCEQNLNHDAMYWYRQDPGQGLRLIYYSQIVNDFQKGDIAEGYSVSREKKESFPLTVTSAQKNPTAFYLCASTPGGLLSNTEAFFGQGTRLTVV.

The CDR3 protein is CASSEGWGVNQPQHF. The CDR3 bases are TGTGCCAGCAGCGAAGGCTGGGGGGTCAATCAGCCCCAGCATTTT. V and J are TRBV11-2 and TRBJ1-5, with a possible D match to TRBD1 (5 bases). Per germline, CDR1 SGHAT and CDR2 FQNNGV. V dropped 5 bases and J dropped 3 bases, with 14 bases sitting between them. CDR3 length: 15 amino acids.

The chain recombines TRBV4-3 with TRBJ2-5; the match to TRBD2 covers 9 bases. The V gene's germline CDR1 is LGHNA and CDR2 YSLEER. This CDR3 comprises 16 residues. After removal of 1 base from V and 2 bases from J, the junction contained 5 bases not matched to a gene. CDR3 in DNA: TGCGCCAGCAGCCAAGGAGGGCTAGCGGGGCAAGAGACCCAGTACTTC. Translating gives CASSQGGLAGQETQYF.

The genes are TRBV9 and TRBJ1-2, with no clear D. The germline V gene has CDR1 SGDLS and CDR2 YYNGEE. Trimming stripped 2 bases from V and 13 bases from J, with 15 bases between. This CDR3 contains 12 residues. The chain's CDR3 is CASSVSAGSATF. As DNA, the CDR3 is TGTGCCAGCAGCGTCAGCGCGGGCTCCGCCACCTTC.

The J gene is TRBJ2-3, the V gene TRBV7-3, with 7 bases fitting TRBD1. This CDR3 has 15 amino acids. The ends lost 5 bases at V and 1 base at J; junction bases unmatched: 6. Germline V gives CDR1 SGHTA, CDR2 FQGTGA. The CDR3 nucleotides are TGTGCCAGCAGCGAAGGGGGCGTGGGCACAGATACGCAGTATTTT. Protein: CASSEGGVGTDTQYF. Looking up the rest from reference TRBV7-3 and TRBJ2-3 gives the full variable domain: GAGVSQTPSNKVTEKGKYVELRCDPISGHTALYWYRQSLGQGPEFLIYFQGTGAADDSGLPNDRFFAVRPEGSVSTLKIQRTERGDSAVYLCASSEGGVGTDTQYFGPGTRLTVL.

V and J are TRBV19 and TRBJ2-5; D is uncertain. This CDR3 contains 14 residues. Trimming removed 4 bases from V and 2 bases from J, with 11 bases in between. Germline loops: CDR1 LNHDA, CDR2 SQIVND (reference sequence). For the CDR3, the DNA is TGTGCCAGTAGTAGGTTGGCTCTTCAAGAGACCCAGTACTTC. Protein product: CASSRLALQETQYF.

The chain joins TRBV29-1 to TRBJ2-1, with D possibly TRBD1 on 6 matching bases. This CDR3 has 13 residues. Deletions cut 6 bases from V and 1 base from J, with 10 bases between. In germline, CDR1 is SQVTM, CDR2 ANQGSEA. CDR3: CSVTGPSYNEQFF. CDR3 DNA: TGCAGCGTCACAGGGCCATCCTACAATGAGCAGTTCTTC.

The CDR3 loop is CSAREANTIYF. CDR3 in DNA: TGCAGTGCTAGGGAGGCAAACACCATATATTTT. The gene calls are TRBV20-1 and TRBJ1-3; D call uncertain. Trimming removed 3 bases from V and 6 bases from J, with 6 bases in between. CDR1 is DFQATT and CDR2 is SNEGSKA in the germline V gene (reference sequence). The CDR3 runs 11 residues.

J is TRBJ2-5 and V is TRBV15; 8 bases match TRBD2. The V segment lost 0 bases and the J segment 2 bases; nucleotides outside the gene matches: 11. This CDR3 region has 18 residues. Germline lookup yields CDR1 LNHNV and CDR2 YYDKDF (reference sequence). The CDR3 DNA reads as TGTGCCACCAGCAGAGATCTCCGGGCGGGAGGTACACAAGAGACCCAGTACTTC. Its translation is CATSRDLRAGGTQETQYF.

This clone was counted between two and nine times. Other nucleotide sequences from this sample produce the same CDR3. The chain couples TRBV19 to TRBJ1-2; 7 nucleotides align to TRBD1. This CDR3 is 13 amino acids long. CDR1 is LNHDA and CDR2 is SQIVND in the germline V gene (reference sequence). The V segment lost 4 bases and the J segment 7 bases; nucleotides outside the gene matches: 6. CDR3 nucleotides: TGTGCCAGTAGTAGCCGACAGGGTTCTGGCTACACCTTC. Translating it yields CASSSRQGSGYTF.

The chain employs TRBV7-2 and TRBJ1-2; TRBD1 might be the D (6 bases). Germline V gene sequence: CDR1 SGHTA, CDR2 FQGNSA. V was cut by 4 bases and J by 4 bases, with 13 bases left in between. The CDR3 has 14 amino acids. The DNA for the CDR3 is TGTGCCAGCAGCTGGGACATCACCACCTATGGCTACACCTTC. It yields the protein CASSWDITTYGYTF.

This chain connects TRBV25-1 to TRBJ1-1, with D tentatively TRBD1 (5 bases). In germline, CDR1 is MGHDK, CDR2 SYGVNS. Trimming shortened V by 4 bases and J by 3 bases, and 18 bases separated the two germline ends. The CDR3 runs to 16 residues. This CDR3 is CASSAVIRGSHTEAFF. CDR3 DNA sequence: TGTGCCAGCAGTGCGGTAATAAGGGGCTCACACACTGAAGCTTTCTTT.

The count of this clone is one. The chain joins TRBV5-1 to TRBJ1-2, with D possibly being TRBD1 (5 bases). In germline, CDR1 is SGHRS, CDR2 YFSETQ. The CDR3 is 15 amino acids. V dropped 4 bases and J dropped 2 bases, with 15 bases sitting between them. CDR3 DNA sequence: TGCGCCAGCAGCCCGGATGGGCAGGGAAACTATGGCTACACCTTC. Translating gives CASSPDGQGNYGYTF.

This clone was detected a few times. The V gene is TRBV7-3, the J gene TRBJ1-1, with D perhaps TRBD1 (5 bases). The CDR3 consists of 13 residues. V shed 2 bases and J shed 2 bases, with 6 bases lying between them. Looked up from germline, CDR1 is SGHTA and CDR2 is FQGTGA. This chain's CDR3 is CASSLQGNTEAFF. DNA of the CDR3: TGTGCCAGCAGCTTACAGGGAAACACTGAAGCTTTCTTT.

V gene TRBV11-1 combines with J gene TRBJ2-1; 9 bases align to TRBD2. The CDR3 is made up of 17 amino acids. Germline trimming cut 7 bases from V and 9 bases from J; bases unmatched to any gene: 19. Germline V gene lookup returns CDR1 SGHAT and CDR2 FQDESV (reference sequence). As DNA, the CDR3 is TGTGCCAGCACTTCAATCGCTACGGTAGCGGGAGCGGGTGAGCAGTTCTTC. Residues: CASTSIATVAGAGEQFF.

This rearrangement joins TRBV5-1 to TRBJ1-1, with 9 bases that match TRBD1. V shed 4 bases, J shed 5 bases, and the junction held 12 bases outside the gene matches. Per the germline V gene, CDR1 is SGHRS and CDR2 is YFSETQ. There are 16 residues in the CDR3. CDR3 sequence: CASSNRTGAILTEAFF. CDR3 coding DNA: TGCGCCAGCAGCAATCGGACAGGGGCGATCTTGACTGAAGCTTTCTTT.

The CDR3 sequence is CASRQEGEAFF. In nucleotides, the CDR3 is TGTGCCAGCAGGCAGGAGGGTGAAGCTTTCTTT. The chain couples TRBV7-9 to TRBJ1-1; D unclear. The CDR3 is 11 amino acids. Germline assignment: CDR1 SEHNR and CDR2 FQNEAQ (reference sequence). The ends were cut back, 6 bases at V and 7 bases at J, with 9 bases in the middle.

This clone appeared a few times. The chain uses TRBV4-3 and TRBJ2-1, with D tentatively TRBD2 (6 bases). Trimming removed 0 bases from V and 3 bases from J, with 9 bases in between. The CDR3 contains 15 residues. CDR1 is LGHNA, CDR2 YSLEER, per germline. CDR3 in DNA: TGCGCCAGCAGCCAAGATCAGGAGGGCTACAATGAGCAGTTCTTC. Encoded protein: CASSQDQEGYNEQFF.

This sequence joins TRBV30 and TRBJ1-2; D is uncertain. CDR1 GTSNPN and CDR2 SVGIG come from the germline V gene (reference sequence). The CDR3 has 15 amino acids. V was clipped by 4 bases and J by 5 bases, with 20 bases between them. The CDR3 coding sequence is TGTGCCTGGAATAATTCCCCGGACTCGGGGTATGGCTACACCTTC. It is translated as CAWNNSPDSGYGYTF.

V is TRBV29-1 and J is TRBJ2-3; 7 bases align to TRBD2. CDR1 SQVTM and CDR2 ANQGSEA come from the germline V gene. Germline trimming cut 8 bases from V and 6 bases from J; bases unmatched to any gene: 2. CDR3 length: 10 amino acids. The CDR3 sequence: CSSGGDTQYF. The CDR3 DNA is TGCAGCTCCGGGGGGGATACGCAGTATTTT.